The source of this T cell receptor (beta chain) is a study of T cells after yellow fever vaccination. General observations from the study: A weaker but faster secondary response was observed, peaking on day 5 versus 15.

TCRdb called the 5' RACE reads again in MiXCR, with one record for every CDR3 protein. This repertoire shows around 330,000 distinct CDR3 sequences, roughly 3.5% found once; its top ten account for roughly a quarter. Ten or more counts support this clonotype. What it binds is not known. This specimen consisted of PBMCs, obtained on the day of the yellow fever booster vaccination. The clonotype was recovered from a man between 18 and 29 years old who received the YFV17D yellow fever vaccine.

CDR3 bases: TGTGCCAGCAGAGGACTAGCGGCAAACACCGGGGAGCTGTTTTTT. This sequence encodes CASRGLAANTGELFF. This chain connects TRBV12-3 or TRBV12-4 to TRBJ2-2, with 10 bases lining up with TRBD2. This CDR3 contains 15 residues. V was clipped by 6 bases and J by 2 bases; unmatched bases: 3.